The present TCR beta chain was sequenced within a study of CD8 T cells in ankylosing spondylitis. The study, taken as a whole, reports: CD8+ by phenotype, disease-linked clones were relatively rare in peripheral blood. In ankylosing spondylitis blood, a motif of eight highly homologous TCR beta variants appeared characteristic. Reactive arthritis synovial fluid and blood previously showed some of these motif variants.

The CDR3 consists of 13 residues. The V and J ends lost 3 bases and 5 bases respectively, with 10 bases between them. The sample holds many counts of this clonotype. What it binds is not known. TCRdb fed the 5' RACE reads into MiXCR, producing one record per CDR3 protein. This table has under 300,000 distinct CDR3 sequences, roughly 8.6% appearing once. V gene TRBV12-3 or TRBV12-4 combines with J gene TRBJ1-2; no clear D gene. This receptor was obtained from a male donor with ankylosing spondylitis or in good health (not recorded which). Input material: blood, either unsorted or a sorted T cell fraction (not recorded which). In nucleotides, the CDR3 is TGTGCCAGCAGTTTCTCTACTCATTATGGCTACACCTTC. The encoded protein is CASSFSTHYGYTF.